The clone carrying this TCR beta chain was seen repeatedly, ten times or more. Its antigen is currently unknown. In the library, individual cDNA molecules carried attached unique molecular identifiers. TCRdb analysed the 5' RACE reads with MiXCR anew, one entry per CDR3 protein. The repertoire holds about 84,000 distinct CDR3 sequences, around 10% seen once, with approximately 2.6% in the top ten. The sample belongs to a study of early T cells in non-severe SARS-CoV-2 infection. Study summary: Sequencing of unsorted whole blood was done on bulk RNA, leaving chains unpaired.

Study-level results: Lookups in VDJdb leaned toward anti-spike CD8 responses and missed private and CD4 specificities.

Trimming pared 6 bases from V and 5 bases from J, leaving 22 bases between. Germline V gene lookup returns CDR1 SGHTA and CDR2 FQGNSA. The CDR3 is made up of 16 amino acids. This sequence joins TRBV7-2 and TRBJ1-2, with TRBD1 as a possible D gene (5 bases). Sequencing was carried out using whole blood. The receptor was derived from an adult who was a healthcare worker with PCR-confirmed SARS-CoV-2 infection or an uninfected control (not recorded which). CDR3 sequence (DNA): TGTGCCAGCAGTTGGGACCGACGGGCCGGGGGGTATGGCTACACCTTC. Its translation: CASSWDRRAGGYGYTF.